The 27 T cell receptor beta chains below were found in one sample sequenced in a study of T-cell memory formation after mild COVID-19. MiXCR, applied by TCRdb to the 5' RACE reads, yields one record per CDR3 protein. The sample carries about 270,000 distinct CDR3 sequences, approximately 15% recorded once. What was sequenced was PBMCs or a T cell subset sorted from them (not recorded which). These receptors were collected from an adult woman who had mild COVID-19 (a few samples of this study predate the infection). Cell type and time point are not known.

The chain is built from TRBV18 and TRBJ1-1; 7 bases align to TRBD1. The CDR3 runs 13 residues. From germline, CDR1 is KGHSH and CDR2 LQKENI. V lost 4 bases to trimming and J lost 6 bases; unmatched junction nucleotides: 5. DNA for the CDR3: TGTGCCAGCTCACAAGGGACAGCATCTGAAGCTTTCTTT. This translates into CASSQGTASEAFF.

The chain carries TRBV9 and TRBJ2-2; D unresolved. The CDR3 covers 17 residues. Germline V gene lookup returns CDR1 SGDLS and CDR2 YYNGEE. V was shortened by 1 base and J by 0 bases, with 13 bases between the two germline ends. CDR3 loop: CASSVYRRSTNTGELFF. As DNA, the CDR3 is TGTGCCAGCAGCGTATACAGAAGAAGTACGAACACCGGGGAGCTGTTTTTT.

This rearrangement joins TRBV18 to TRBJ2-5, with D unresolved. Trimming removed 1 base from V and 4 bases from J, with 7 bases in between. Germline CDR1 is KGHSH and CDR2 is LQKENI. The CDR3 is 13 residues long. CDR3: CASSPQGGETQYF. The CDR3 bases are TGTGCCAGCTCACCACAGGGCGGAGAGACCCAGTACTTC.

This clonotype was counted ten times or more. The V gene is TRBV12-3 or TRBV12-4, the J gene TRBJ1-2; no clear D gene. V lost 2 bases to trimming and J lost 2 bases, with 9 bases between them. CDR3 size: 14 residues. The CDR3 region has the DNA TGTGCCAGCAGTTTAACAGCGGGGAACTATGGCTACACCTTC. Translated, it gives CASSLTAGNYGYTF.

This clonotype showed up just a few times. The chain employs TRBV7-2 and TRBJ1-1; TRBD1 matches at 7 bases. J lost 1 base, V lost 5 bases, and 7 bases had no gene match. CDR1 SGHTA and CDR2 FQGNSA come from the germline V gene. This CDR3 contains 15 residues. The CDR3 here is CASSTRQGRNTEAFF. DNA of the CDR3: TGTGCCAGCAGCACCCGACAGGGAAGGAACACTGAAGCTTTCTTT.

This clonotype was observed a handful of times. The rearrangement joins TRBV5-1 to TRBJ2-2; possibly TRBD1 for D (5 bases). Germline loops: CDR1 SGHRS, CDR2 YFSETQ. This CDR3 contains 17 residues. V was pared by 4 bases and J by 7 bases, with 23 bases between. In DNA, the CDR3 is TGCGCCAGCAGCCCCACCACTAACCAGGGTTCGAACGGGGAGCTGTTTTTT. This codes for CASSPTTNQGSNGELFF.

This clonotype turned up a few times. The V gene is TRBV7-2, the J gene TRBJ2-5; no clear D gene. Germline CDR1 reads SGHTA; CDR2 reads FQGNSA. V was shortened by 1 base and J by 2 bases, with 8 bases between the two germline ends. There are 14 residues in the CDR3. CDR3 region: CASSLDSRQETQYF. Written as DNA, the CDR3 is TGTGCCAGCAGCTTAGACTCCCGGCAAGAGACCCAGTACTTC. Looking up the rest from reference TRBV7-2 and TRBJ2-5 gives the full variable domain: GAGVSQSPSNKVTEKGKDVELRCDPISGHTALYWYRQSLGQGLEFLIYFQGNSAPDKSGLPSDRFSAERTGGSVSTLTIQRTQQEDSAVYLCASSLDSRQETQYFGPGTRLLVL.

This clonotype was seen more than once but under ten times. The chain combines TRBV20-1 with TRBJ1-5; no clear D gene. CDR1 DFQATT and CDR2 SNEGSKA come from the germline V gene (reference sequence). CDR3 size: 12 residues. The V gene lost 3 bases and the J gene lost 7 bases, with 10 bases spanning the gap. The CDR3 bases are TGCAGTGCTAGGTTGGGTCGGCAGCCCCAGCATTTT. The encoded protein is CSARLGRQPQHF.

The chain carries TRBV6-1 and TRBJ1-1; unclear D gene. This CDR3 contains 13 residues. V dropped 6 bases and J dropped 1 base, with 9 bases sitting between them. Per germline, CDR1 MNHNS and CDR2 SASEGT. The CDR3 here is CASRGNANTEAFF. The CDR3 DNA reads TGTGCCAGCAGGGGAAACGCGAACACTGAAGCTTTCTTT.

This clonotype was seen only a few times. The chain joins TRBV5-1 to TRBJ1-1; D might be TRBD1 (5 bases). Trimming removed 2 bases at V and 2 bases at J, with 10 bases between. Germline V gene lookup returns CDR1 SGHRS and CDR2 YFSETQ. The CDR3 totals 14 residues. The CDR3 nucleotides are TGCGCCAGCAGCTTCAAGACAGAAAACACTGAAGCTTTCTTT. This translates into CASSFKTENTEAFF.

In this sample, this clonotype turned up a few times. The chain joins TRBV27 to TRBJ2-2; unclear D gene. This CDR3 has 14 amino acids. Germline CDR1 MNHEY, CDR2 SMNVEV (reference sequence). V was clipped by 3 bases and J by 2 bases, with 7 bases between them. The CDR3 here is CASSFVRNTGELFF. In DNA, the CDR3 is TGTGCCAGCAGTTTTGTGAGAAACACCGGGGAGCTGTTTTTT.

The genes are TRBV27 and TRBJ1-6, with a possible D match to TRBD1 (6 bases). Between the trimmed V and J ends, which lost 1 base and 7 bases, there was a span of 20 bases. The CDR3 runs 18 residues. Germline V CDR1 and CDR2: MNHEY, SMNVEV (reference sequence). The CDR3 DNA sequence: TGTGCCAGCAGTTTATACGGGTTTGCTGGAGACAGGAATTCACCCCTCCACTTT. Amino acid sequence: CASSLYGFAGDRNSPLHF.

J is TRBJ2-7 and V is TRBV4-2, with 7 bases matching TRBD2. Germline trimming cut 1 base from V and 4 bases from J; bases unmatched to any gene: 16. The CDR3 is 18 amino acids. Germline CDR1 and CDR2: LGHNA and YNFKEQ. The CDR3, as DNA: TGTGCCAGCAGCCAAGGGCCCCTAGCGGCTAATGTATATTACGAGCAGTACTTC. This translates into CASSQGPLAANVYYEQYF.

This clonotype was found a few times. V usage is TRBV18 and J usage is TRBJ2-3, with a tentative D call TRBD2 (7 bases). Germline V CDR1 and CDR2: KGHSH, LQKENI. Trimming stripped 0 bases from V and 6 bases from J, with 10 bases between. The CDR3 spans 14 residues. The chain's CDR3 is CASSPPAGADTQYF. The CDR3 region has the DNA TGTGCCAGCTCACCACCCGCGGGGGCGGATACGCAGTATTTT.

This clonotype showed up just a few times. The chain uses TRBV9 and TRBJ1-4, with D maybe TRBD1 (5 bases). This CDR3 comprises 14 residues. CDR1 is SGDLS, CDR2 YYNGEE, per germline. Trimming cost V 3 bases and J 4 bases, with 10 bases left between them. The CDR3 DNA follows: TGTGCCAGCAGCGAGACAGCGATTAATGAAAAACTGTTTTTT. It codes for CASSETAINEKLFF.

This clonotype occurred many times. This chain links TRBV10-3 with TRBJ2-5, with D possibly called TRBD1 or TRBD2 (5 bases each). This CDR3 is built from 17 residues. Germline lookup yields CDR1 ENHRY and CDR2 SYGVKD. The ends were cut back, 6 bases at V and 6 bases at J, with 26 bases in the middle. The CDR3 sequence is CAIRRASERHGTQTQYF. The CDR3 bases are TGTGCCATCAGGCGGGCCTCGGAGCGGCATGGGACGCAGACCCAGTACTTC.

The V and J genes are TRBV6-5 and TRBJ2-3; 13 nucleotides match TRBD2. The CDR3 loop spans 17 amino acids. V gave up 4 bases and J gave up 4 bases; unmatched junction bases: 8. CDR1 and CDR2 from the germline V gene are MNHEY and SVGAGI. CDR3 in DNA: TGTGCCAGCAGTTGGACTGCACTAGCGGGAGGGCCAGATACGCAGTATTTT. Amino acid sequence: CASSWTALAGGPDTQYF.

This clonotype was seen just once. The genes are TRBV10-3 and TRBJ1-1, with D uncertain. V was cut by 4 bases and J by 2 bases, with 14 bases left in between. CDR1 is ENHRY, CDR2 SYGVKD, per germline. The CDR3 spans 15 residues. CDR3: CAISARSGTNTEAFF. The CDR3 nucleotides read TGTGCCATCAGTGCTAGGAGTGGCACTAACACTGAAGCTTTCTTT.

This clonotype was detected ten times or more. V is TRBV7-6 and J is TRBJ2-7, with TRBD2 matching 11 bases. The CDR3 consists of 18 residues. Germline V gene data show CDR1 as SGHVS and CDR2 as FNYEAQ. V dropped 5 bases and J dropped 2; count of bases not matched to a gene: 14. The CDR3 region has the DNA TGTGCCAGCAGCCCACAAGGGGGGACTAGCGGCGATACCTACGAGCAGTACTTC. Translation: CASSPQGGTSGDTYEQYF.

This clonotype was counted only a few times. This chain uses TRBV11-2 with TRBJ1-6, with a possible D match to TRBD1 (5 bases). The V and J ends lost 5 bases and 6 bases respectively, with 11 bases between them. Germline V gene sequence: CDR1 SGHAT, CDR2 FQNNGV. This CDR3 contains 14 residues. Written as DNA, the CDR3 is TGTGCCAGCAGCACCCGACAGTCTAATTCACCCCTCCACTTT. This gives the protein CASSTRQSNSPLHF.

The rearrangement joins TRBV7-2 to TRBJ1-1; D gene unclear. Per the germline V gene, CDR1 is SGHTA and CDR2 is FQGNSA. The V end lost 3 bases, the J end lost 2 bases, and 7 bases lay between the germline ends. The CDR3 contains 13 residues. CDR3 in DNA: TGTGCCAGCAGCTTTCAAGACAACACTGAAGCTTTCTTT. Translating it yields CASSFQDNTEAFF.

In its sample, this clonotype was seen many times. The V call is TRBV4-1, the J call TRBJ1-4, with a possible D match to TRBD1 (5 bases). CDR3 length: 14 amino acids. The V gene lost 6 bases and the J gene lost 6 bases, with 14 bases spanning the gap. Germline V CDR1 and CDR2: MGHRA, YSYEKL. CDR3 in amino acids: CASRTGVWDEKLFF. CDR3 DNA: TGCGCCAGCAGGACGGGGGTCTGGGATGAAAAACTGTTTTTT.

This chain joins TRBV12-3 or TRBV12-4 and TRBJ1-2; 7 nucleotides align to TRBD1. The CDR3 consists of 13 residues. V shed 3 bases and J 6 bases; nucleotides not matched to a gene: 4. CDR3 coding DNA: TGTGCCAGCAGTTTCAGGGGGTTGAATGGCTACACCTTC. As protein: CASSFRGLNGYTF.

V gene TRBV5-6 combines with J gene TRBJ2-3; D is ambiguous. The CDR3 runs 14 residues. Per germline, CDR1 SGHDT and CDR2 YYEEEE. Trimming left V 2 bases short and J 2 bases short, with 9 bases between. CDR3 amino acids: CASSLTAFTDTQYF. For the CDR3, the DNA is TGTGCCAGCAGCTTAACAGCGTTCACAGATACGCAGTATTTT.

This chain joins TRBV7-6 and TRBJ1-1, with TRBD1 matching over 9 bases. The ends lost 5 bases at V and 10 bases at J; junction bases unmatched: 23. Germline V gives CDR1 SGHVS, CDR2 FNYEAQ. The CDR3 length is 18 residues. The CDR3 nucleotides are TGTGCCAGCAGCCCCCGTCCTCCCGGGACAGGGCCAACGGTCAGAGCTTTCTTT. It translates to CASSPRPPGTGPTVRAFF.

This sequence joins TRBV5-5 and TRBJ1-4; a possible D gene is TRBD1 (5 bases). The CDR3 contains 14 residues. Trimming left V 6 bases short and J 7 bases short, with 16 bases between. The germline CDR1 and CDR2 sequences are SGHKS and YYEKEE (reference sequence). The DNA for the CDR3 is TGTGCCAGCAACTCGGGGAGGGGTACTGAAAAACTGTTTTTT. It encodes CASNSGRGTEKLFF. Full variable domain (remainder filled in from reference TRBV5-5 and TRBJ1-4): DAGVTQSPTHLIKTRGQQVTLRCSPISGHKSVSWYQQVLGQGPQFIFQYYEKEERGRGNFPDRFSARQFPNYSSELNVNALLLGDSALYLCASNSGRGTEKLFFGSGTQLSVL.

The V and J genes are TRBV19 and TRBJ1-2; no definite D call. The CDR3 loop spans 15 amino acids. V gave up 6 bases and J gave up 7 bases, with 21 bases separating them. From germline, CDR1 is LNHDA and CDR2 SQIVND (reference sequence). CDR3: CASSPRELRLSGYTF. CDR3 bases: TGTGCCAGTAGCCCGAGGGAGTTGAGGTTGAGTGGCTACACCTTC.